The source of this T cell receptor beta chain is a study of blood T cells in healthy people across ages. A second PCR, run for about 7 to 11 cycles, used a sample-barcoded 5' primer plus a J-beta primer mix. TCRdb re-called the 5' RACE reads through MiXCR, storing one row per CDR3 protein. The profile shows about 380,000 distinct CDR3 sequences, approximately 47% of them singletons. A minimum of 5 micrograms of total RNA was extracted per sample. The germline gives CDR1 SGHTA, CDR2 FQGNSA. Trimming left V 5 bases short and J 5 bases short, with 15 bases between. CDR3 size: 14 residues. This clonotype was detected a few times.

This sequence originates from a man aged 60-69 years in good health. The rearrangement joins TRBV7-2 to TRBJ2-5; possibly TRBD1 for D (5 bases). The specimen was blood. The CDR3 here is CASSRWGSKETQYF. The CDR3 coding sequence is TGTGCCAGCAGCCGTTGGGGCTCCAAGGAGACCCAGTACTTC.